This TCR beta chain stems from a study of blood T cells in healthy people across ages (dated by TCRdb to between 2014 and 2016). With regard to the full study: In model experiments, template switching captured about one uniquely barcoded TCR beta cDNA molecule for every two T cells. For two donors (one aged 18 to 30 and one aged 80 or older), the study analyzed two additional independent replicas of 1 million unique cDNA reads from the same blood draw. To track age-related changes in TCR beta repertoire diversity, the study relied on deep sequencing normalized with unique cDNA molecular identifiers. To avoid experimental bias, donors of different ages were spread randomly across the sequencing lanes. Four age groups were formed from the donors: young (average approximately 15 years), middle-aged (around 37), aged (62) and long-lived (around 80).

The paper as a whole reports these results and caveats: Bulk unsorted PBMC profiling prevented conclusive comparison of naive and antigen-experienced compartments. The long-lived group showed more naive CD4+ T cells, fewer expanded clones and increased TCR diversity than the aged group, suggesting age selection. Estimates of total diversity from one million sequenced T cells were regarded as lower bounds and underestimates. Observed TCR beta diversity per million T cells fell roughly linearly with age, and a significant reduction was already apparent by age around 39. The CMV infection status of donors was not known, potentially confounding age-related changes in expanded clonotypes. The percentage of naive T cells measured by flow cytometry correlated strongly with observed TCR beta diversity.

The donors were roughly 40 Caucasian individuals from Russia, aged roughly 6 to 100 years, who were systemically healthy. Approximately 9.7 milliliters of peripheral blood were drawn from each donor into EDTA-treated Vacutainer tubes. Ficoll-Paque density-gradient centrifugation was used to isolate PBMCs, with at least 6 million obtained per sample. Total RNA, at least 6 micrograms per sample, was extracted from PBMCs with Trizol reagent. The percentages of naive CD45RAhigh/CD27high T cells were determined by flow cytometry on a PBMC aliquot from every donor. Libraries were built with 5' RACE. The instrument given in TCRdb is Illumina HiSeq 2500. A second PCR of 7 to 11 cycles was run with a J-beta primer mix and a sample-barcoded 5' primer. Each TCR beta cDNA molecule received a unique molecular identifier from a template-switch 5' adaptor carrying 12 random nucleotides. Each sample yielded at least 2.5 million CDR3-containing paired-end reads. First-strand cDNA was synthesized from all RNA with the Mint cDNA synthesis kit, primed by a TRBC-specific oligonucleotide. Following uracil-DNA glycosylase treatment, all cDNA underwent a first 18-cycle PCR with the universal primers M1SS and BC2_uni_R. Under the source paper's analysis protocol: For normalization, 1 million high-quality reads, each with a distinct molecular identifier, were randomly selected from each sample. Reads sharing molecular identifiers were discarded rather than binned into consensus sequences. MiTCR, set to a Q25 quality threshold and the strictest error-elimination algorithm, was used for CDR3 identification, clonotype clustering and error correction. A nonparametric unseen species model with Euler transformation was used to estimate lower-bound total TCR beta diversity. The public sequencing data were trimmed at Q25 with fastp and processed into clonotypes with MiXCR by TCRdb, which kept only in-frame beta chains. Entries that share a CDR3 protein sequence are merged under the most common genes and DNA. TCRdb's processing, not the authors' own work, is the source of the V and J calls. A total of about 1 million distinct CDR3 sequences appear in this sample, more than 35% of them only once. Jointly, the top ten make up 15% to 20% of the sample.

This clonotype has only one observation. The antigen it binds to is not known. The junction differs from germline at one of its ends, possibly a read error. The CDR3, from cysteine to phenylalanine, totals 14 residues. The sequence is cut down to CDR3 DNA, 42 bases in frame from base 1. The germline V gene supplies CDR1 MDHEN and CDR2 SYDVKM. The chain uses TRBV28 and TRBJ2-1, and 8 bases in between align with TRBD2. This clonotype was sampled from a woman in her sixties or seventies in good health. The specimen sequenced was blood. The sequenced DNA: TGTGCCAGCGGTTTTGCGGGAGGAGGCAATGAGCAGTTCTTC. This translates into CASGFAGGGNEQFF.